These 3 T cell receptor beta chains were sequenced from one sample in a study of T cell responses to AZD1222 COVID-19 vaccine. Only in-frame clones appear in the TCRdb table, and some are missing; sequencing was by immunoSEQ multiplex PCR. The data show about 180,000 clones, with about 91% seen just once and around a tenth held by the top ten. This specimen consisted of peripheral blood, obtained 28 days after the second AZD1222 dose. Source of these receptors: an adult who received the AZD1222 COVID-19 vaccine.

V and J are TRBV7-8 and TRBJ2-5, with D unresolved. CDR1 is SGHVS and CDR2 is FQNEAQ in the germline V gene. The CDR3 extends over 12 amino acids. V lost 0 bases, J lost 4 bases, and 3 bases lay in between. Here the CDR3 DNA reads TGTGCCAGCAGCTTAGCGGGAGAGACCCAGTACTTC. Amino acid sequence: CASSLAGETQYF.

V usage is TRBV7-2 and J usage is TRBJ2-4; D uncertain. Trimming shortened V by 0 bases and J by 9 bases, and 6 bases separated the two germline ends. Germline V CDR1 and CDR2: SGHTA, FQGNSA. CDR3 length: 12 amino acids. This CDR3 is CASSLALGIQYF. The DNA of the CDR3 is TGTGCCAGCAGCTTAGCGCTAGGCATTCAGTACTTC.

The table lists this clone with a count of one. This rearrangement joins TRBV3-1 (or the pseudogene TRBV3-2) to TRBJ1-5, with 7 bases fitting TRBD1. CDR1 is LGHDT, CDR2 YNNKEL, per germline (reference sequence). The CDR3 covers 15 residues. The trim removed 4 bases at V and 5 bases at J, leaving 8 bases unmatched. The CDR3 bases are TGTGCCAGCAGCCTGGCAGGGGGGGGTGATCAGCCCCAGCATTTT. Residues: CASSLAGGGDQPQHF.